Listed here are 21 T cell receptor beta chains from one sample, sequenced in a study of long-term antiretroviral therapy in people with HIV. Version v3.0 of the immunoSEQ assay was performed at survey level. Generated by immunoSEQ multiplex PCR, the TCRdb table keeps only in-frame clones and is missing some. The profile shows some 18,000 clones, around 82% of them singletons. Sequences were derived from unsorted PBMCs, sampled 0.1 years before starting antiretroviral therapy. The receptors were sampled from a man younger than 35 with HIV.

The rearrangement uses TRBV4-3 and TRBJ1-5, with D possibly matching TRBD1 (5 bases). The CDR3 is 15 residues long. V gave up 0 bases and J gave up 7 bases, with 13 bases separating them. Germline-derived CDR1 and CDR2 are LGHNA and YSLEER. CDR3 DNA sequence: TGCGCCAGCAGCCAAGATCGGCAGGGATTGCAGCCCCAGCATTTT. This translates into CASSQDRQGLQPQHF.

V gene TRBV5-4 combines with J gene TRBJ2-1, with TRBD1 identical over 8 bases. Germline CDR1 and CDR2: SGHNT and YYREEE (reference sequence). The CDR3 consists of 14 residues. V gave up 0 bases and J gave up 10 bases; unmatched junction bases: 6. CDR3: CASSLGTGNLEQFF. The DNA for the CDR3 is TGTGCCAGCAGCTTGGGGACAGGGAACCTCGAGCAGTTCTTC.

This chain links TRBV7-2 with TRBJ2-7; unclear D gene. V lost 6 bases to trimming and J lost 0 bases, with 6 bases between them. This CDR3 region has 12 residues. From germline, CDR1 is SGHTA and CDR2 FQGNSA. The CDR3 region has the DNA TGTGCCAGCAGTTCGAGCTCCTACGAGCAGTACTTC. Protein product: CASSSSSYEQYF.

The rearrangement links TRBV25-1 to TRBJ1-1; D is ambiguous. The CDR3 has 11 amino acids. CDR1 is MGHDK and CDR2 is SYGVNS in the germline V gene. The V and J ends lost 7 bases and 1 base respectively, with 4 bases between them. The CDR3 region has the DNA TGTGCCAGCATGTGGAACACTGAAGCTTTCTTT. Translating it yields CASMWNTEAFF.

The chain carries TRBV4-1 and TRBJ1-5, with D perhaps TRBD1 (6 bases). Deletions cut 4 bases from V and 7 bases from J, with 14 bases between. The CDR3 is 14 residues long. In germline, CDR1 is MGHRA, CDR2 YSYEKL. CDR3 region: CASSPTGEGQPQHF. In DNA, the CDR3 is TGCGCCAGCAGCCCGACAGGAGAAGGCCAGCCCCAGCATTTT.

The V gene is TRBV5-3, the J gene TRBJ1-1, with TRBD1 identical over 7 bases. TRBV5-3 is noted as an ORF with a role that remains uncertain. This CDR3 has 14 amino acids. V lost 4 bases, J lost 2 bases, and 5 bases stayed unmatched. The CDR3 sequence: CARSPRQGNTEAFF. Written as DNA, the CDR3 is TGTGCCAGAAGCCCTCGACAGGGCAACACTGAAGCTTTCTTT.

The chain uses TRBV5-1 and TRBJ2-1, with 9 bases lining up with TRBD2. This CDR3 comprises 16 residues. The germline gives CDR1 SGHRS, CDR2 YFSETQ. Unmatched junction bases numbered 10, after V lost 4 bases and J lost 5 bases. CDR3 residues: CASSPAGGAHDNEQFF. CDR3 nucleotides: TGCGCCAGCAGCCCGGCGGGGGGGGCTCACGACAATGAGCAGTTCTTC.

This sequence joins TRBV27 and TRBJ2-1, with 7 bases lining up with TRBD2. The CDR3 runs to 15 residues. CDR1 is MNHEY and CDR2 is SMNVEV in the germline V gene (reference sequence). Germline trimming cut 6 bases from V and 7 bases from J; bases unmatched to any gene: 12. The CDR3 nucleotides are TGTGCCAGCAGCTCAGGACTAGGGAGGGGTAATGAGCAGTTCTTC. Protein sequence: CASSSGLGRGNEQFF.

This chain joins TRBV6-6 and TRBJ1-2, with 7 bases that match TRBD1. The CDR3 has 14 amino acids. J lost 1 base, V lost 6 bases, and 5 bases had no gene match. Germline lookup yields CDR1 MNHNY and CDR2 SVGAGI (reference sequence). The CDR3 bases are TGTGCCAGCAGCCTGACAGGGTTTAACTATGGCTACACCTTC. Amino acids: CASSLTGFNYGYTF.

The chain has TRBV10-3 and TRBJ2-2; 8 bases are a match to TRBD2. V gave up 7 bases and J gave up 7 bases; unmatched junction bases: 8. CDR1 and CDR2 from the germline V gene are ENHRY and SYGVKD. CDR3 length: 14 residues. For the CDR3, the DNA is TGTGCCATCAAATCGGGGGGGCAGATCGGGGAGCTGTTTTTT. It specifies CAIKSGGQIGELFF.

Here the CDR3 DNA reads TGTGCCAGCAGCTTTGGCGGGAGGCTTCGGGAGACCCAGTACTTC. Translated, it gives CASSFGGRLRETQYF. The chain uses TRBV5-6 and TRBJ2-5, with 8 bases aligning to TRBD2. This CDR3 region has 15 residues. CDR1 is SGHDT and CDR2 is YYEEEE in the germline V gene. V dropped 2 bases and J dropped 5; count of bases not matched to a gene: 8.

The CDR3 is CASSLVQTNEQYF. The CDR3 region has the DNA TGTGCCAGCAGCTTAGTTCAGACTAACGAGCAGTACTTC. The V call is TRBV7-9, the J call TRBJ2-7, with D perhaps matching TRBD2 (5 bases). Trimming shortened V by 1 base and J by 5 bases, and 9 bases separated the two germline ends. The CDR3 has 13 residues. Germline CDR1 reads SEHNR; CDR2 reads FQNEAQ (reference sequence).

This rearrangement joins TRBV7-9 to TRBJ1-1; D not certain. V dropped 5 bases and J dropped 0 bases, with 13 bases sitting between them. This CDR3 comprises 15 residues. Germline CDR1 reads SEHNR; CDR2 reads FQNEAQ (reference sequence). The CDR3 sequence: CASSPPTVMNTEAFF. The CDR3 region has the DNA TGTGCCAGCAGCCCCCCCACAGTGATGAACACTGAAGCTTTCTTT.

This chain connects TRBV5-1 to TRBJ2-1; 7 positions match TRBD1. Losses at the gene ends were 2 bases for V and 5 bases for J; bases not matched to a gene: 1. This CDR3 spans 13 amino acids. Germline CDR1 reads SGHRS; CDR2 reads YFSETQ. The chain's CDR3 is CASSFDRDNEQFF. Here the CDR3 DNA reads TGCGCCAGCAGCTTTGACAGGGACAATGAGCAGTTCTTC.

In this sample, this clone is large (0.1 to 1%). V is TRBV6-5 and J is TRBJ1-2; D call uncertain. With 0 bases removed from V and 6 bases from J, the gap between germline ends came to 14 bases. CDR1 and CDR2 from the germline V gene are MNHEY and SVGAGI. The CDR3 consists of 15 residues. Here the CDR3 reads CASSYSPGVTDGYTF. The CDR3 nucleotides read TGTGCCAGCAGTTACTCCCCCGGGGTTACCGATGGCTACACCTTC.

The V call is TRBV21-1, the J call TRBJ2-2; the table gives TRBD2 as D, unverified against the DNA. TRBV21-1 is recorded as a pseudogene. The length of the CDR3 is 17 residues. The CDR3 DNA reads TGTGCCAGCAGCAAAAAATCGGCGGGGGGGCCCGACGGGGAGCTGTTTTTT. Its translation: CASSKKSAGGPDGELFF.

The chain employs TRBV7-9 and TRBJ2-5; 7 bases are shared with TRBD2. After removal of 5 bases from V and 4 bases from J, the junction contained 4 bases not matched to a gene. This CDR3 contains 13 residues. Germline CDR1 reads SEHNR; CDR2 reads FQNEAQ (reference sequence). CDR3 coding DNA: TGTGCCAGCAGCCCGCCTAGCGGAGAGACCCAGTACTTC. It encodes CASSPPSGETQYF. The whole variable domain, remainder taken from reference TRBV7-9 and TRBJ2-5, is DTGVSQNPRHKITKRGQNVTFRCDPISEHNRLYWYRQTLGQGPEFLTYFQNEAQLEKSRLLSDRFSAERPKGSFSTLEIQRTEQGDSAMYLCASSPPSGETQYFGPGTRLLVL.

The chain recombines TRBV27 with TRBJ1-4; 9 bases fit TRBD1. Looked up from germline, CDR1 is MNHEY and CDR2 is SMNVEV (reference sequence). V was clipped by 5 bases and J by 10 bases; unmatched bases: 14. This CDR3 contains 16 residues. The CDR3 sequence is CASSTELQGAPGKLFF. The CDR3 bases are TGTGCCAGCAGTACCGAACTACAGGGGGCGCCCGGAAAACTGTTTTTT.

The V call is TRBV5-1, the J call TRBJ1-2, with TRBD1 matching 10 bases. V lost 3 bases to trimming and J lost 5 bases; unmatched junction nucleotides: 4. The CDR3 is 14 residues long. Germline V gene data show CDR1 as SGHRS and CDR2 as YFSETQ. CDR3 nucleotide sequence: TGCGCCAGCAGCTCCGGACAGGGGGAATATGGCTACACCTTC. This codes for CASSSGQGEYGYTF.

This clone was recorded only once. This rearrangement joins TRBV9 to TRBJ1-2; D is undetermined. The V end lost 0 bases, the J end lost 8 bases, and 8 bases lay between the germline ends. Per the germline V gene, CDR1 is SGDLS and CDR2 is YYNGEE. The CDR3 loop spans 12 amino acids. The CDR3 DNA reads TGTGCCAGCAGCGTAGTGGAGCTGGGCTACACCTTC. This gives the protein CASSVVELGYTF. The entire variable domain, with the rest obtained from reference TRBV9 and TRBJ1-2, is as follows: DSGVTQTPKHLITATGQRVTLRCSPRSGDLSVYWYQQSLDQGLQFLIQYYNGEERAKGNILERFSAQQFPDLHSELNLSSLELGDSALYFCASSVVELGYTFGSGTRLTVV.

J is TRBJ2-1 and V is TRBV14; TRBD1 matches at 8 bases. Germline-derived CDR1 and CDR2 are SGHDN and FVKESK. J gave up 0 bases and V 4 bases, and 2 bases lay outside the gene matches. The CDR3 is 15 amino acids. CDR3 DNA: TGTGCCAGCAGCCCGGGACAGGTCTCCTACAATGAGCAGTTCTTC. This translates into CASSPGQVSYNEQFF.